This T cell receptor (beta chain) is from a study of blood T cell repertoires in COVID-19. Background on the study: Samples representing acute and convalescent COVID-19 were sourced from the United States, Italy and Spain.

With V trimmed by 6 bases and J by 5 bases, 5 bases remained unmatched. Looked up from germline, CDR1 is SNHLY and CDR2 is FYNNEI. The CDR3 totals 14 residues. Using immunoSEQ multiplex PCR, the repertoire was profiled, and TCRdb retains in-frame clones only, with some absent. The table includes over 250,000 clones, 88% detected once. The J gene is TRBJ2-7, the V gene TRBV2, with TRBD2 matching 12 bases. Source material: PBMCs or T cells enriched from blood (not recorded which). This clonotype originated in a woman aged 25 to 39 who had recovered from COVID-19. CDR3 sequence: CASRRTSGTDEQYF. The CDR3 DNA reads TGTGCCAGCAGAAGGACTAGCGGGACCGACGAGCAGTACTTC.